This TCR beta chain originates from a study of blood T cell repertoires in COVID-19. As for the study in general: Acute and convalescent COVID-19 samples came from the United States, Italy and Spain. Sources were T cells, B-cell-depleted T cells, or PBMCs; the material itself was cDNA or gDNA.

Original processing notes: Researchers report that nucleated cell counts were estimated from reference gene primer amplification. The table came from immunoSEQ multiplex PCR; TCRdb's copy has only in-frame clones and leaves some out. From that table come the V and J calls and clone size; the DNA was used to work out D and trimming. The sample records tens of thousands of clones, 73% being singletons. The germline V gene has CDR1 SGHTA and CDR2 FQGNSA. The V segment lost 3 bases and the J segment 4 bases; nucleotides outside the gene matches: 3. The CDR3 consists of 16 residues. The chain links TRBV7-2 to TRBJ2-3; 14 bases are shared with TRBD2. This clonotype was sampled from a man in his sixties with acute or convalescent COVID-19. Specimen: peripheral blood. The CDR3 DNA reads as TGTGCCAGCAGCTTGACTAGCGGGGGGGCCGCAGATACGCAGTATTTT. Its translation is CASSLTSGGAADTQYF.